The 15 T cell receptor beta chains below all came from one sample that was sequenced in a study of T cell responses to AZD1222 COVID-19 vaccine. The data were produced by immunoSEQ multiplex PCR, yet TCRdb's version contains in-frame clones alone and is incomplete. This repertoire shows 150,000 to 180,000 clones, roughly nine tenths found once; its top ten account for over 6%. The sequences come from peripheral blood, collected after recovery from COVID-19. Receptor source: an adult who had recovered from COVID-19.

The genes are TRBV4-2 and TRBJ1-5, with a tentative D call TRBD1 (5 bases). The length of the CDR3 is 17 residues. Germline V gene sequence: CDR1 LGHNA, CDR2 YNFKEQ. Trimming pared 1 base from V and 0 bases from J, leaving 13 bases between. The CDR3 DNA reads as TGTGCCAGCAGCCAAGCGGGCGGACACAATAGCAATCAGCCCCAGCATTTT. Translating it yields CASSQAGGHNSNQPQHF.

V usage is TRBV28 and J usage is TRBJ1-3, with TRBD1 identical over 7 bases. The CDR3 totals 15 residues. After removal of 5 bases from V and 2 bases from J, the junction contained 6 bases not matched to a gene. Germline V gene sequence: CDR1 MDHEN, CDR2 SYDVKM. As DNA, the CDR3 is TGTGCCAGCAGTCAGGGGGGGACGACTGGAAACACCATATATTTT. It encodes CASSQGGTTGNTIYF.

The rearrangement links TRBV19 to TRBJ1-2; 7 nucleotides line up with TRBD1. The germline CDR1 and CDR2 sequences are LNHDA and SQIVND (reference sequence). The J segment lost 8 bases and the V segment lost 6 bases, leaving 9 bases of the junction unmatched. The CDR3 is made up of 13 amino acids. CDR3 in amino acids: CASSTRDRRGYTF. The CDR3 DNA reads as TGTGCCAGTAGCACCCGGGACAGACGAGGCTACACCTTC.

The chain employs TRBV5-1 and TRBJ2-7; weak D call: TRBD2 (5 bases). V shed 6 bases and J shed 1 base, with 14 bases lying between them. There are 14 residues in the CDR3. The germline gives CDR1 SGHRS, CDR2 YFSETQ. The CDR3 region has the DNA TGCGCCAGCAAGGGAATCCGGGGATCCTACGAGCAGTACTTC. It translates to CASKGIRGSYEQYF. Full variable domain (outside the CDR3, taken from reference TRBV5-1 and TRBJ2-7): KAGVTQTPRYLIKTRGQQVTLSCSPISGHRSVSWYQQTPGQGLQFLFEYFSETQRNKGNFPGRFSGRQFSNSRSEMNVSTLELGDSALYLCASKGIRGSYEQYFGPGTRLTVT.

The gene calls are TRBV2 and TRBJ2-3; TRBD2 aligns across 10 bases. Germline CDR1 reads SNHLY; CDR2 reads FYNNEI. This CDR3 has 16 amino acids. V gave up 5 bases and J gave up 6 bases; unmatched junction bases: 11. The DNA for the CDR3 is TGTGCCAGCAGTAACCCTCTAGCGGGAGCCCCCGATACGCAGTATTTT. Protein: CASSNPLAGAPDTQYF.

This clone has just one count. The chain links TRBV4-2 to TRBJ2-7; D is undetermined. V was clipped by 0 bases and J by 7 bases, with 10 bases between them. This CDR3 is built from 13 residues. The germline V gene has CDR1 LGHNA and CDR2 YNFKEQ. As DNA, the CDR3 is TGTGCCAGCAGCCAAGAAGACGTAGAAGAGCAGTACTTC. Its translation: CASSQEDVEEQYF.

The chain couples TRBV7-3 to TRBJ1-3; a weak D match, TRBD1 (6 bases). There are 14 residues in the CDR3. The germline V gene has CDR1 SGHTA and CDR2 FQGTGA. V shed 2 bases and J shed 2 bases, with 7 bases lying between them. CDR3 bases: TGTGCCAGCAGCTTAGGACAGACTGGAAACACCATATATTTT. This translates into CASSLGQTGNTIYF.

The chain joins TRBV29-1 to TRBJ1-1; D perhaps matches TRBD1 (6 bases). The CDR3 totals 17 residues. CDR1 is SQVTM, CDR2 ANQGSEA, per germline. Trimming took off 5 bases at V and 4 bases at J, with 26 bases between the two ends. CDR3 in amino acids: CSVSQGTTPVLGTEAFF. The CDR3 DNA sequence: TGCAGCGTTTCCCAGGGGACAACTCCGGTCTTGGGCACTGAAGCTTTCTTT.

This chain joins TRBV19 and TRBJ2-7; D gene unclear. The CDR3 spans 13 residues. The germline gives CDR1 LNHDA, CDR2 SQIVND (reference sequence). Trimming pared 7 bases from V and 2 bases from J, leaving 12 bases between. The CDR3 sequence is CASTPDGAYEQYF. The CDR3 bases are TGTGCCAGTACTCCGGACGGAGCCTACGAGCAGTACTTC.

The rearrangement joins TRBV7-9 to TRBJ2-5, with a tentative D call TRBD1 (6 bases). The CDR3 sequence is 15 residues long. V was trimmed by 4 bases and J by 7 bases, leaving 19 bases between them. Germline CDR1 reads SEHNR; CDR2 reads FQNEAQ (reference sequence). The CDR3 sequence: CASSSEDRQFGTQYF. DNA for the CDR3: TGTGCCAGCAGCTCGGAGGACAGACAGTTCGGGACCCAGTACTTC.

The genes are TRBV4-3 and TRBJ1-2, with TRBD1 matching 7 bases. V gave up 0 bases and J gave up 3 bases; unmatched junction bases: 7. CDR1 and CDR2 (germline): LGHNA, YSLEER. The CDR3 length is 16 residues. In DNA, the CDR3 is TGCGCCAGCAGCCAAGACGGGGCAGGGGGTGACTATGGCTACACCTTC. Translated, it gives CASSQDGAGGDYGYTF.

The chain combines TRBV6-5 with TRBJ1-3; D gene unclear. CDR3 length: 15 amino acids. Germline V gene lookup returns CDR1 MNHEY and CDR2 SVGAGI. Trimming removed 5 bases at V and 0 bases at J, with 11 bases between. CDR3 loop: CASSLLGSSGNTIYF. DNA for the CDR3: TGTGCCAGCAGTCTCCTAGGGAGCTCTGGAAACACCATATATTTT.

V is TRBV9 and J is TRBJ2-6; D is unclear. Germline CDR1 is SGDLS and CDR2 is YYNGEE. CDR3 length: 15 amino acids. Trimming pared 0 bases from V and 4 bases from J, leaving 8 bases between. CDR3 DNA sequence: TGTGCCAGCAGCGTAGTGGCTGGAGGGGCCAACGTCCTGACTTTC. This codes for CASSVVAGGANVLTF.

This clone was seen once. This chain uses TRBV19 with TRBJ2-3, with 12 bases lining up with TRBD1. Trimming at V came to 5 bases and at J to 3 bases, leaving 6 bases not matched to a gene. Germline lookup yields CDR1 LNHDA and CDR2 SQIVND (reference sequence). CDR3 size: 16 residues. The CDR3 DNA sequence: TGTGCCAGTAGTTCCCCGGGACAGGGGGCTACAGATACGCAGTATTTT. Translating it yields CASSSPGQGATDTQYF. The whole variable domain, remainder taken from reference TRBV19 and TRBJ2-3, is DGGITQSPKYLFRKEGQNVTLSCEQNLNHDAMYWYRQDPGQGLRLIYYSQIVNDFQKGDIAEGYSVSREKKESFPLTVTSAQKNPTAFYLCASSSPGQGATDTQYFGPGTRLTVL.

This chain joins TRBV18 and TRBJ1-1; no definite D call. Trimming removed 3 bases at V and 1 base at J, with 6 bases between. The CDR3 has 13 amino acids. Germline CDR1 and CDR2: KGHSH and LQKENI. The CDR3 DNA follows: TGTGCCAGCTCACCGTACCCGAACACTGAAGCTTTCTTT. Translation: CASSPYPNTEAFF.